This is a list of T cell receptor beta chains from one sample in a study of a mutant IDH1 vaccine in newly diagnosed glioma. Profiled with immunoSEQ multiplex PCR; TCRdb holds only in-frame clones, not every one. The top ten hold 5.5% of the sample, which has under 150,000 clones, 80% seen once. These TCRs' antigens remain unknown. The source material was PBMCs, sampled from a glioma patient whose treatment included an IDH1 peptide vaccine. The origin of the receptors is a man aged 35 to 55 with glioma. The CDR3 runs from the conserved cysteine through the conserved F or W. The D gene is left open where the match is weak.

TRBV5-1	NA	TRBJ2-1	CASSPRISEDEQFF
TRBV5-1	NA	TRBJ2-2	CASSLRGSMNTGELFF
TRBV27	NA	TRBJ2-7	CASSLLGGPTYEQYF
TRBV11-2	TRBD1	TRBJ2-5	CASSLSGQSVKTQYF
TRBV7-9	NA	TRBJ1-1	CASSQGIEAFF
TRBV7-9	NA	TRBJ2-3	CASSFETDTQYF
TRBV19	TRBD1	TRBJ1-1	CASRLTGSTEAFF
TRBV30	NA	TRBJ2-7	CAPHTVESSYEQYF
TRBV21-1	NA	TRBJ2-3	CASSKGRVAGGGADTQYF
TRBV5-1	NA	TRBJ2-1	CASSLVGASYNEQFF
TRBV5-1	TRBD1	TRBJ2-1	CASSPRTGGYNEQFF
TRBV7-2	TRBD1	TRBJ2-7	CASSIDRGYYEQYF
TRBV19	NA	TRBJ1-5	CASSVEDSNQPQHF
TRBV28	TRBD2	TRBJ2-5	CASSFPSGLIQYF
TRBV5-6	TRBD1	TRBJ2-5	CASSLISSSGGETQYF
TRBV7-9	TRBD1	TRBJ2-3	CASSKGQGVTDTQYF
TRBV11-3	TRBD2	TRBJ2-7	CASSLGLASSYEQYF
TRBV27	NA	TRBJ1-4	CASSPRMGNEKLFF
TRBV7-6	TRBD2	TRBJ2-3	CASSLGVSGSTPDTQYF
TRBV5-6	NA	TRBJ1-3	CASSPDWAGNTIYF
TRBV7-9	NA	TRBJ1-1	CASPDGWDTEAFF
TRBV5-1	NA	TRBJ1-2	CASSFGWGPNYGYTF
TRBV19	NA	TRBJ1-4	CASRGINEKLFF
TRBV5-4	TRBD1	TRBJ1-2	CASSRDSSYGYTF
TRBV7-9	NA	TRBJ1-2	CASSLVGFDGYTF
TRBV4-1	NA	TRBJ2-3	CASSPGQTVDTQYF
TRBV6-4	NA	TRBJ2-3	CASSDGSAGTDTQYF
TRBV28	TRBD2	TRBJ2-7	CASSLAGTYEQYF
TRBV7-7	NA	TRBJ2-7	CASSLAPDRSYEQYF
TRBV5-1	NA	TRBJ2-7	CASALVGGMDEQYF
TRBV5-5	TRBD1	TRBJ1-6	CASSFFDRGANSPLHF
TRBV19	TRBD1	TRBJ2-1	CASSSRQGTNEQFF
TRBV7-9	TRBD2	TRBJ2-4	CASSLGTKAKNIQYF
TRBV7-8	NA	TRBJ2-1	CASSLGVAENEQFF
TRBV2	TRBD1	TRBJ1-3	CASRVRQGVWGTIYF
TRBV5-5	NA	TRBJ1-1	CASSRDNWNTEAFF
TRBV14	NA	TRBJ1-2	CASSQLRSGPYGYTF
TRBV28	NA	TRBJ2-7	CASSQRYEQYF
TRBV28	TRBD1	TRBJ1-2	CASSSGQVRGYTF